Described below is a single TCR beta chain sequence and its context. This clonotype was observed a handful of times. The specificity of this receptor is unknown. The sample holds no much larger clone one base away, and base qualities are not on file. Library preparation was by PCR. These reads were obtained on an Illumina HiSeq 2500. TCR library preparation used molecular barcoding, with unique molecular identifiers applied to normalize quantification of the TCRbeta repertoire. The public reads were reprocessed in TCRdb via fastp at Q25 and MiXCR, keeping in-frame beta chains. Each record represents a unique CDR3 protein, reported with the most common genes and DNA among its rows. Within this sample are 450,000 to 700,000 distinct CDR3 sequences, with roughly 27% of them counted one time only. Clones ranked in the top ten supply 35% to 40% of the sample. The sample comes from a study of T-cell reconstitution after alpha-beta-depleted transplantation in children (dated by TCRdb to 2016 to 2017). Study-wide context: The study quantitatively tracked T-cell immune reconstitution after TCRalphabeta/CD19-depleted allogeneic hematopoietic cell transplantation in children using TCR repertoire profiling.

This specimen's treatment or condition label, per the study, means: allogeneic hematopoietic cell transplantation with graft depleted of TCRalphabeta T cells and CD19 B cells. The children who served as transplant recipients had been given grafts of TCRalphabeta/CD19-depleted allogeneic hematopoietic cells. The paper's findings and limits, for the study overall: The frequencies of hyperexpanded clones fell over the following months, and after one year, T-cell counts and TCRbeta diversity were mostly attributed to newly produced T cells. In some patients, the high TCRbeta diversity seen at day 60 was put down to recipient T cells and intrathymic progenitors that had survived conditioning. The apparently early recovery of alphabetaT-cell counts about two months after transplant reportedly depended on only several hundred rapidly expanded clones that came from non-depleted graft cells.

Taken from the germline V gene (reference sequence), the CDR1 and CDR2 loops are DFQATT and SNEGSKA. The CDR3 covers 10 residues, taking in both the cysteine and the phenylalanine. The sequence is cut down to CDR3 DNA, 30 bases in frame from base 1. V is pared back by 6 bases and J by 8 bases, with 8 bases lying between the germline termini. The chain links TRBV20-1 with TRBJ2-1; no D gene can be assigned with confidence. The starting material was PBMCs, obtained before TCRalphabeta/CD19-depleted stem cell transplant. This TCR was recovered from a boy under two years old with Wiskott-Aldrich syndrome, due to receive a stem cell transplant. The CDR3 in this case is CSANRDEQFF. The nucleotides are TGCAGTGCGAATAGGGATGAGCAGTTCTTC.